The rows below give T cell receptor beta chains drawn from one sample of a study of shared clonotypes between healthy human individuals. Profiled with immunoSEQ multiplex PCR; TCRdb holds only in-frame clones, not every one. Of some 2.1 million clones listed, 93% were seen once; the top ten hold more than 1.5%. Specimen: naive CD8+ T cells from PBMCs. All receptors come from a man between 18 and 35 years old in good health. Some clones in this sample may be carry-over from other donors' samples. The CDR3 runs from the conserved cysteine through the conserved F or W. D genes are given only for firm matches. The size of a clone is reported for some rows only, either as once, few or many, or as a class for expanded clones.

J | D | size | V | CDR3 | DNA
TRBJ1-5 | - | once | TRBV4-2 | CASSQSLRVDQPQHF | TGTGCCAGCAGCCAAAGTTTAAGGGTAGATCAGCCCCAGCATTTT
TRBJ2-1 | TRBD1 | - | TRBV9 | CASSGQGFPLRSYNEQFF | TGTGCCAGCAGCGGACAGGGTTTCCCTCTCCGATCCTACAATGAGCAGTTCTTC
TRBJ2-5 | - | - | TRBV13 | CASSGRNPGRETQYF | TGTGCCAGCAGCGGCAGGAACCCGGGGCGGGAGACCCAGTACTTC
TRBJ2-1 | - | - | TRBV12-1 | CASSPRIYEQFF | TGTGCCAGCAGCCCACGAATCTATGAGCAGTTCTTC
TRBJ2-5 | TRBD2 | - | TRBV27 | CATMTVGVAGETQYF | TGTGCCACCATGACAGTTGGTGTAGCGGGAGAGACCCAGTACTTC
TRBJ2-7 | TRBD1 | once | TRBV25-1 | CASSDPRRGLYEQYF | TGTGCCAGCAGTGACCCCCGCAGGGGGCTCTACGAGCAGTACTTC
TRBJ1-5 | - | few | TRBV7-9 | CASNEGSQPQHF | TGTGCCAGCAACGAGGGGAGTCAGCCCCAGCATTTT
TRBJ1-2 | - | - | TRBV7-8 | CASSPTPGNGYTF | TGTGCCAGCAGTCCCACCCCCGGGAATGGCTACACCTTC
TRBJ2-5 | - | - | TRBV4-1 | CASSQVSFGETQYF | TGCGCCAGCAGCCAAGTGAGCTTCGGGGAGACCCAGTACTTC
TRBJ2-3 | TRBD2 | once | TRBV27 | CASSLLGGRVSTDTQYF | TGTGCCAGCAGTTTATTGGGCGGGAGAGTCAGCACAGATACGCAGTATTTT
TRBJ1-5 | - | - | TRBV28 | CASSQPGGGNQPQHF | TGTGCCAGCTCCCAACCCGGGGGGGGAAATCAGCCCCAGCATTTT
TRBJ1-1 | - | - | TRBV9 | CASSDGTENTEAFF | TGTGCCAGCAGCGATGGGACGGAGAACACTGAAGCTTTCTTT
TRBJ2-7 | - | - | TRBV5-6 | CASSSYPTSSYEQYF | TGTGCCAGCAGCTCATACCCGACTAGTTCCTACGAGCAGTACTTC
TRBJ2-3 | - | - | TRBV7-9 | CASSTDTQYF | TGTGCCAGTTCTACAGATACGCAGTATTTT
TRBJ2-6 | - | - | TRBV9 | CASRSAGANVLTF | TGTGCCAGCAGGAGTGCTGGGGCCAACGTCCTGACTTTC
TRBJ2-7 | - | - | TRBV29-1 | CSVEEVDEQYF | TGCAGCGTTGAAGAGGTTGACGAGCAGTACTTC
TRBJ1-1 | - | few | TRBV6-5 | CASSSGDTEAFF | TGTGCCAGCAGTTCAGGGGACACTGAAGCTTTCTTT
TRBJ1-1 | - | - | TRBV28 | CASSLGKNMNTEAFF | TGTGCCAGCAGTTTGGGGAAGAACATGAACACTGAAGCTTTCTTT
TRBJ2-2 | TRBD2 | - | TRBV9 | CASSVGLAENTGELFF | TGTGCCAGCAGCGTAGGACTAGCGGAGAACACCGGGGAGCTGTTTTTT
TRBJ2-1 | - | few | TRBV28 | CASILNWASYNEQFF | TGTGCCAGCATCCTAAACTGGGCGTCCTACAATGAGCAGTTCTTC